The entry that follows covers one T cell receptor (beta chain) sequence. This CDR3 has 11 residues. Germline V gene sequence: CDR1 SGHAT, CDR2 FQNNGV. V was pared by 4 bases and J by 11 bases, with 9 bases between. In the authors' methods: Reference gene primers were amplified, and this amplification served to estimate nucleated cell counts. Assay: immunoSEQ multiplex PCR; the TCRdb copy retains only in-frame clones and omits some. For V, J and clone size, that table is used; D and trimming come from the DNA. The sample holds about 240,000 clones, about 90% seen once. This record comes from a study of blood T cell repertoires in COVID-19. In the study overall: Both acute and convalescent COVID-19 samples were obtained from the United States, Italy and Spain.

The V and J genes are TRBV11-2 and TRBJ2-4, with D perhaps matching TRBD2 (5 bases). Sequenced sample: PBMCs or T cells enriched from blood (not recorded which). The clonotype comes from a woman aged 40 to 50 with acute COVID-19. In nucleotides, the CDR3 is TGTGCCAGCAGCTCACAGCGGTTTCAGTACTTC. Translation gives CASSSQRFQYF. Using reference TRBV11-2 and TRBJ2-4 for the parts outside the CDR3, the full variable domain is EAGVAQSPRYKIIEKRQSVAFWCNPISGHATLYWYQQILGQGPKLLIQFQNNGVVDDSQLPKDRFSAERLKGVDSTLKIQPAKLEDSAVYLCASSSQRFQYFGAGTRLSVL.